The clone carrying this T cell receptor beta chain was recorded a few times. The antigen remains undetermined. The data were obtained in a study of T cells in Graves' hyperthyroidism and ophthalmopathy. Study-level results: Among thyroid clonotypes expanded above 0.001, most also appeared in blood. Onset of ophthalmopathy came a median roughly 6.5 months after the model predicted it.

Amplified TCR beta CDR3 regions came from RNA transcripts. With the HTBI primer set, the TCR CDR3 went through a first round of RT-PCR. Via MiXCR, TCRdb re-called the multiplex PCR reads, giving one row per CDR3 protein. The data show hundreds of thousands of distinct CDR3 sequences, about 20% seen once. Exclusion criteria comprised uncontrolled infection, other autoimmune disease, pregnancy or lactation. Out of approximately 10 ml of fresh peripheral blood came the PBMCs. The V and J ends lost 6 bases and 0 bases respectively, with 10 bases between them. This CDR3 is built from 14 residues. Germline assignment: CDR1 ENHRY and CDR2 SYGVKD.

Sequenced material: blood. This rearrangement joins TRBV10-3 to TRBJ2-3; the D gene is possibly TRBD2 (5 bases). The sequence derives from a middle-aged man with Graves' ophthalmopathy. For the CDR3, the DNA is TGTGCCATCAGGAGCGGTAGTAGCACAGATACGCAGTATTTT. It specifies CAIRSGSSTDTQYF.